This T cell receptor beta chain was documented in a study of T-cell memory formation after mild COVID-19. Regarding the study as a whole: CD4+ clones that contracted lay mainly in CM and EM; CD8+ ones lay in EMRA. Some clones that responded were present in memory (sampled pre-infection), which suggests cross-reactive memory joined. Clones that contracted from day 15 to 85 had balanced CD4/CD8; later expanders were CD4+ biased.

This clonotype was picked up many times. Antigen specificity is unknown. Germline V CDR1 and CDR2: SGHRS, YFSETQ. Trimming took 4 bases from V and 8 from J, leaving 15 bases between them. The length of the CDR3 is 14 residues. 5'RACE with constant-segment primers yielded barcoded, UMI-tagged TCR alpha and TCR beta cDNA libraries. TCRdb recomputed calls from the 5' RACE reads with MiXCR, one row per CDR3 protein. The profile shows more than 450,000 distinct CDR3 sequences, about a sixth of them singletons. The chain has TRBV5-1 and TRBJ2-2; unclear D gene. The source of this sequence is an adult woman who had mild COVID-19 (a few samples of this study predate the infection). Cell type and time point are not known. The specimen was PBMCs or a T cell subset sorted from them (not recorded which). CDR3 sequence (DNA): TGCGCCAGCAGCCCTCAAGATTGGGGAGGGGAGCTGTTTTTT. Its protein product is CASSPQDWGGELFF.